These 9 T cell receptor beta chains were all obtained from the same sample, sequenced in a study of T cells after yellow fever vaccination. TCRdb itself ran the 5' RACE reads through MiXCR, one entry per CDR3 protein. The sample holds 500,000 to 650,000 distinct CDR3 sequences, about 17% seen once. Sample: PBMCs, taken more than 4 days after the first yellow fever vaccination. The receptors were sampled from a man aged 18 to 30 who received the YFV17D yellow fever vaccine.

This clonotype appeared a few times. V and J are TRBV24-1 and TRBJ2-7; D is uncertain. Trimming took 2 bases from V and 2 from J, leaving 9 bases between them. CDR1 KGHDR and CDR2 SFDVKD come from the germline V gene. This CDR3 is 14 amino acids long. CDR3: CATSDSDRPYEQYF. The CDR3 DNA sequence: TGTGCCACCAGTGATTCGGACCGACCCTACGAGCAGTACTTC.

V gene TRBV12-3 or TRBV12-4 combines with J gene TRBJ1-2; no clear D. This CDR3 has 12 residues. The V and J ends lost 5 bases and 5 bases respectively, with 9 bases between them. The CDR3 nucleotides are TGTGCCAGCAGTGCTTACGGGTATGGCTACACCTTC. Translation: CASSAYGYGYTF.

This clonotype showed up just a few times. V gene TRBV25-1 combines with J gene TRBJ2-7; D may be TRBD2 (7 bases). V lost 8 bases, J lost 7 bases, and 12 bases lay in between. Per the germline V gene, CDR1 is MGHDK and CDR2 is SYGVNS. CDR3 length: 11 amino acids. The CDR3 coding sequence is TGTGCCAGCGGGAGGGGGTGGGAGCAGTACTTC. This codes for CASGRGWEQYF.

This clonotype was counted between two and nine times. The chain couples TRBV18 to TRBJ1-1, with D maybe TRBD1 (5 bases). Trimming cost V 3 bases and J 3 bases, with 17 bases left between them. CDR3 size: 16 residues. Looked up from germline, CDR1 is KGHSH and CDR2 is LQKENI. CDR3 coding DNA: TGTGCCAGCTCACCGCGGGCAGGGATTAGGGACACTGAAGCTTTCTTT. This encodes CASSPRAGIRDTEAFF.

This clonotype has only a few counts. This chain joins TRBV20-1 and TRBJ2-7; D possibly corresponds to TRBD1 (5 bases). Germline loops: CDR1 DFQATT, CDR2 SNEGSKA (reference sequence). This CDR3 region has 14 residues. With 2 bases removed from V and 4 bases from J, the gap between germline ends came to 15 bases. CDR3 protein: CSARTMAGLYEQYV. CDR3 coding DNA: TGCAGTGCTAGAACCATGGCAGGGCTGTACGAGCAGTACGTC.

The rearrangement joins TRBV5-1 to TRBJ2-7; D not certain. V was trimmed by 2 bases and J by 6 bases, leaving 12 bases between them. The CDR3 has 13 amino acids. Germline lookup yields CDR1 SGHRS and CDR2 YFSETQ. CDR3 sequence: CASSLSTRGEQYV. CDR3 coding DNA: TGCGCCAGCAGCTTATCAACTCGAGGCGAGCAGTACGTC.

The chain joins TRBV7-2 to TRBJ2-7; D is unresolved. This CDR3 contains 14 residues. V was pared by 5 bases and J by 2 bases, with 13 bases between. In germline, CDR1 is SGHTA, CDR2 FQGNSA. The CDR3 region has the DNA TGTGCCAGCAGCCCCCGGACCGAGACCTACGAGCAGTACTTC. Protein sequence: CASSPRTETYEQYF.

This clonotype was counted at least ten times. The genes are TRBV7-8 and TRBJ2-7, with D perhaps TRBD2 (7 bases). Germline V CDR1 and CDR2: SGHVS, FQNEAQ. The CDR3 spans 15 residues. The ends were cut back, 3 bases at V and 0 bases at J, with 12 bases in the middle. CDR3 nucleotides: TGTGCCAGCAGCTTCGGGGGGCTGAGCTCCTACGAGCAGTACTTC. Protein: CASSFGGLSSYEQYF.

The J gene is TRBJ2-1, the V gene TRBV24-1, with TRBD2 identical over 10 bases. The CDR3 consists of 17 residues. CDR1 and CDR2 (germline): KGHDR, SFDVKD. V shed 0 bases and J 2 bases; nucleotides not matched to a gene: 3. The CDR3 nucleotides read TGTGCCACCAGTGATTTGCGGACTAGCGGTACCTACAATGAGCAGTTCTTC. As protein: CATSDLRTSGTYNEQFF.